A selection of T cell receptor beta chains follows, all from one sample in a study of brain T cells in children with intractable seizures. Some clones are missing from TCRdb's copy, which holds only in-frame ones; the method was immunoSEQ multiplex PCR. In the table there are some 3,500 clones, approximately 78% of which are singletons. Sequencing used resected brain tissue, obtained at surgery. The receptors stem from a girl aged 2 to 9 with Rasmussen encephalitis and intractable seizures. Each CDR3 is given with its conserved first and last residue. The D gene is left open where the match is weak. A clone size is listed for some rows: how often the clone was seen (once, few, many), or a class if it is expanded.

TRBJ1-5,-,TRBV7-8,-,TGTGCCAGCAGCCCCGAGGTGGAGGGAGCCCCCGTTCTAAATCAGCCCCAGCATTTT,CASSPEVEGAPVLNQPQHF
TRBJ2-7,-,TRBV3-1/TRBV3-2,-,TGTGCCAGCAGCCGAGCCCACGAGCAGTACTTC,CASSRAHEQYF
TRBJ2-2,-,TRBV11-2,-,TGTGCCAGCAGCTTAGCGGGAACCGGGGAGCTGTTTTTT,CASSLAGTGELFF
TRBJ2-5,-,TRBV14,few,TGTGCCAGCAGCCAGGCCCTTGAGACCCAGTACTTC,CASSQALETQYF
TRBJ1-2,-,TRBV6-5,-,TGTGCCAGCAGTACTTTATCCGGCTACACCTTC,CASSTLSGYTF
TRBJ1-3,-,TRBV6-1,-,TGTGCCAGCAGTGAGGGCTCTGGAAACACCATATATTTT,CASSEGSGNTIYF
TRBJ1-3,TRBD1,TRBV7-3,-,TGTGCCAGCAGCCCCACAGGGGCTGGAAACACCATATATTTT,CASSPTGAGNTIYF
TRBJ2-1,-,TRBV10-1,few,TGCGCCAGCAGTGAGCGGGACACCTACAATGAGCAGTTCTTC,CASSERDTYNEQFF
TRBJ2-3,TRBD2,TRBV30,-,TGTGCCTGGCTTAGCGGGGGTGCAGATACGCAGTATTTT,CAWLSGGADTQYF
TRBJ1-4,-,TRBV2,-,TGTGCCAGCAGTAGTTACGAAAAACTGTTTTTT,CASSSYEKLFF
TRBJ1-1,-,TRBV9,few,TGTGCCAGCAGCCCCTACTCCGGATTGGATCCCGAAGCTTTCTTT,CASSPYSGLDPEAFF
TRBJ2-1,-,TRBV19,large,TGTGCCAGTAGTATCTCCGGTAACAATGAGCAGTTCTTC,CASSISGNNEQFF
TRBJ1-1,-,TRBV14,-,TGTGCCAGCAGCCAAGAGAAGGGACCGAACACTGAAGCTTTCTTT,CASSQEKGPNTEAFF
TRBJ2-1,TRBD2,TRBV20-1,-,TGCAGTGCTAGTGCCGGGGGGGTCTACAATGAGCAGTTCTTC,CSASAGGVYNEQFF
TRBJ2-1,-,TRBV4-1,once,TGCGCCAGCAGCCAAGAAACCTCATACAATGAGCAGTTCTTC,CASSQETSYNEQFF
TRBJ2-7,-,TRBV6-5,few,TGTGCCAGCAGTCACAGGGTAGTGGGAGAGCAGTACTTC,CASSHRVVGEQYF
TRBJ2-1,-,TRBV29-1,few,TGCAGCGTCCCGAGTTCCATCTCCTACAATGAGCAGTTCTTC,CSVPSSISYNEQFF
TRBJ2-3,-,TRBV29-1,-,TGCAGCGTTAGGGGGTACGCAGATACGCAGTATTTT,CSVRGYADTQYF
TRBJ1-1,TRBD1,TRBV7-9,-,TGTGCCAGCAACCCAGAGGTAGGGGGCTTGAACACTGAAGCTTTCTTT,CASNPEVGGLNTEAFF
TRBJ2-7,TRBD1,TRBV6-5,-,TGTGCCAGCAACCCCCGGACAGGGCCCGAGCAGTACTTC,CASNPRTGPEQYF
TRBJ2-3,TRBD2,TRBV7-2,-,TGTGCCAGCAGCTCTCAATGGACTAGCGGAACAGATACGCAGTATTTT,CASSSQWTSGTDTQYF
TRBJ2-2,TRBD2,TRBV5-5,-,TGTGCCAGCATCCAGACTAGCGGGGGGGCCCCCGGGGAGCTGTTTTTT,CASIQTSGGAPGELFF
TRBJ2-2,TRBD1,TRBV2,medium-sized,TGTGCCAGCAGTGTTTTTGGGGACAGGGGGTTCGCGAACACCGGGGAGCTGTTTTTT,CASSVFGDRGFANTGELFF
TRBJ2-7,-,TRBV3-1/TRBV3-2,-,TGTGCCAGCAGCCAAGCAGGGGGGCCGGACTACGAGCAGTACTTC,CASSQAGGPDYEQYF
TRBJ1-6,-,TRBV4-1,-,TGCGCCAGCAGCCAGAGGGGCGGTAGTAATTCACCCCTCCACTTT,CASSQRGGSNSPLHF
TRBJ1-1,TRBD1,TRBV7-8,-,TGTGCCAGCAGCGCTCGACAGGGGTTGGGAACTGAAGCTTTCTTT,CASSARQGLGTEAFF
TRBJ2-7,TRBD2,TRBV5-5,-,TGTGCCAGCAGCGGACTAGCGGGAGTCGAGCAGTACTTC,CASSGLAGVEQYF
TRBJ2-1,-,TRBV27,-,TGTGCCAGCAGCCTTACAGGGCTAGGCAATGAGCAGTTCTTC,CASSLTGLGNEQFF
TRBJ2-7,-,TRBV11-1,-,TGTGCCAGCAGCTTATTAAGAGGGGGCTACGAGCAGTACTTC,CASSLLRGGYEQYF
TRBJ1-6,-,TRBV4-2,medium-sized,TGTGCCAGCAGCCAAGGAGGGACCTCCTATAATTCACCCCTCCACTTT,CASSQGGTSYNSPLHF
TRBJ2-5,TRBD2,TRBV6-6,few,TGTGCCAGCAGTTACGTAGCGGGAGTAGGAGAGACCCAGTACTTC,CASSYVAGVGETQYF
TRBJ2-7,TRBD1,TRBV2,-,TGTGCCAGCAGTGAAGCCCGGGACAGGGGTTACGAGCAGTACTTC,CASSEARDRGYEQYF
TRBJ2-7,-,TRBV11-3,-,TGTGCCAGCAGCGCAAGTGGGGCCTACGAGCAGTACTTC,CASSASGAYEQYF
TRBJ2-7,-,TRBV29-1,-,TGCAGCGTTGGAGGCTACAACGAGCAGTACTTC,CSVGGYNEQYF
TRBJ1-6,-,TRBV5-5,large,TGTGCCAGCAGCTTGTTCTCGGGGGCTGGGTCACCCCTCCACTTT,CASSLFSGAGSPLHF
TRBJ1-3,-,TRBV6-8,few,TGTGCCAGCAGCCCTCCGACCGACGCCCGCTCTGGAAACACCATATATTTT,CASSPPTDARSGNTIYF
TRBJ2-5,-,TRBV7-9,-,TGTGCCAGCAGCAGCGGGACCCAGTACTTC,CASSSGTQYF
TRBJ2-7,-,TRBV7-2,-,TGTGCCAGCAGCTTAGCCCACAGGCCCTACGAGCAGTACTTC,CASSLAHRPYEQYF
TRBJ2-5,TRBD2,TRBV2,-,TGTGCCAGCAGCGAAAATAGCGGGGGGGAAGAGACCCAGTACTTC,CASSENSGGEETQYF
TRBJ1-1,TRBD1,TRBV9,-,TGTGCCAGCAGCAAAAAAACAGGGGAAAGTACTGAAGCTTTCTTT,CASSKKTGESTEAFF
TRBJ1-2,-,TRBV5-1,-,TGCGCCAGCAGCCCCCTAAGTTCCCCGGCTAATGGCTACACCTTC,CASSPLSSPANGYTF
TRBJ1-1,TRBD1,TRBV4-1,-,TGCGCCAGCAGCCAAGGGCCCTACGACAGGGGAGAAGCTTTCTTT,CASSQGPYDRGEAFF
TRBJ2-5,-,TRBV5-4,few,TGTGCCAGCAGCTTTCAGGAGCCGGGGACCCAGTACTTC,CASSFQEPGTQYF
TRBJ1-1,-,TRBV5-1,-,TGCGCCAGCAGCGGGGGGACAAAAAACACTGAAGCTTTCTTT,CASSGGTKNTEAFF
TRBJ1-5,TRBD1,TRBV30,-,TGTGCCTGGGGGACAGCCTTTGTGGATCAGCCCCAGCATTTT,CAWGTAFVDQPQHF